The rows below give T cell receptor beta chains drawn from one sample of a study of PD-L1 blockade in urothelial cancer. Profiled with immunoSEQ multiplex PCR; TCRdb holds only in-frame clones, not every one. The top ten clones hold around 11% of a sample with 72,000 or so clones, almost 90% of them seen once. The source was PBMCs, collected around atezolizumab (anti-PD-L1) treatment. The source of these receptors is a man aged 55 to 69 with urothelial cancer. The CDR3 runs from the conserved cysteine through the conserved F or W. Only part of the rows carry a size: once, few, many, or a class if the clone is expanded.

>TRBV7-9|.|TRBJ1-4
CASPPSLNEKLFF
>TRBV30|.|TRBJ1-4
CAWSITGGNEKLFF
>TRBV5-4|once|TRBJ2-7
CASSFFPRDYEQYF
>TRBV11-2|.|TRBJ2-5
CASSLGPLISRRETQYF
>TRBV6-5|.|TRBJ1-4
CASRTGGAGKLFF
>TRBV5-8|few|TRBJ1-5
CASSFLGQPQHF
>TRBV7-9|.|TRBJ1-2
CASSFARSGHGYTF
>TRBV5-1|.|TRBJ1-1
CASSWRQGKNTEAFF
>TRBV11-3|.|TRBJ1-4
CASSLPLSGGTNEKLFF
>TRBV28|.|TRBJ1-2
CASSIVGARYGYTF
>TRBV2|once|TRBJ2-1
CASDGLAGRKSYNEQFF
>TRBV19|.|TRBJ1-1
CASSRGRGLGEAFF
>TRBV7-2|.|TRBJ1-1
CASSRGTIEAFF
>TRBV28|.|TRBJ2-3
CASPPKLAGYYTDTQYF
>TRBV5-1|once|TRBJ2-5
CASSLGLSKETQYF
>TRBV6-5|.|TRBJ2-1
CASTSIADPYNEQFF
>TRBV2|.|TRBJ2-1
CASSLAGSGNEQFF
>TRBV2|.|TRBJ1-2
CASTPDRARYGYTF
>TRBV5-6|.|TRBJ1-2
CASSTWTAGYGYTF
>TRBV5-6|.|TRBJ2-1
CASSFLAGAGNEQFF
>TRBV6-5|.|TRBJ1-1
CASSRDRPNTEAFF
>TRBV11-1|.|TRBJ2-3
CASSLGPSGDTQYF
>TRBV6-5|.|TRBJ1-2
CASSYSIGNYGGYTF
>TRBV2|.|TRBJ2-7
CASSNSGTGLSIHEQYF
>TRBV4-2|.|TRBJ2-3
CASSQGRGSTDTQYF
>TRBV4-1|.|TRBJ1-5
CASSQVRDRLNQPQHF
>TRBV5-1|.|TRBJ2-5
CASSSRSGGARETQYF
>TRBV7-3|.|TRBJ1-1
CASSYRGGTEAFF
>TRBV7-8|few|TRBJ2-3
CASSLPGLLVYTQYF
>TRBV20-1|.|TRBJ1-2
CSARTGGGYTF
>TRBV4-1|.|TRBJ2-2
CASSQGHGGTGELFF
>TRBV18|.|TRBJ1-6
CASSSINNRHSPLHF
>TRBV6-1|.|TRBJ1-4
CASISEQTNEKLFF
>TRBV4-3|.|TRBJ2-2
CASSQDSGVIGELFF